This TCR beta chain was identified during a study of technical replicates of blood from several donors. TCRdb keeps only in-frame clones here, not all; method: immunoSEQ multiplex PCR. The sample includes 75,000 to 95,000 clones, just under 95% of them seen just once. The CDR3 is 20 residues long. Germline CDR1 reads SGHRS; CDR2 reads YFSETQ. With 4 bases clipped from V and 5 bases from J, the junction kept 23 bases outside the gene matches. The source material was T cells isolated from PBMCs. The TCR comes from a human donor in good health. This chain links TRBV5-1 with TRBJ2-1; 8 bases are a match to TRBD2. The CDR3, as DNA: TGCGCCAGCAGCCGGATCTCCCCGGGGCTAGCGGGTTTTGGGGACAATGAGCAGTTCTTC. Encoded protein: CASSRISPGLAGFGDNEQFF.